This T cell receptor (beta chain) was recorded in a study of radiotherapy plus CTLA-4 blockade in lung cancer. The data were produced by immunoSEQ multiplex PCR, yet TCRdb's version contains in-frame clones alone and is incomplete. The sample lists 15,000 to 20,000 clones; 86% were seen once. Each patient with chemo-refractory metastatic non-small-cell lung cancer was treated with focal radiation plus CTLA-4 blockade using ipilimumab. Study findings and constraints: Early clone dynamics of blood T cells, plus interferon-beta, reportedly predicted response best. Blood saw expansion of tumor-derived TCR clones after radiotherapy plus ipilimumab.

This CDR3 is 19 amino acids long. Notes on this clone: Its antigen is not known.

Here the sequenced sample was peripheral blood, taken from a patient treated with radiotherapy plus ipilimumab. The chain uses TRBV21-1 and TRBJ2-7; TRBD1 is taken as the D call from the table, unchecked against the DNA. TRBV21-1 is labeled a pseudogene. The source of this sequence is a human donor with non-small cell lung cancer whose response to radiotherapy plus ipilimumab could not be evaluated. The CDR3 nucleotides read TGTGCCATCCGTCCGAACGTAAAGGGGAAATCACAAAGCTCCTACGAGCAGTACTTC. This sequence encodes CAIRPNVKGKSQSSYEQYF.